A single sample gave rise to the 21 T cell receptor beta chains below, sequenced in a study of T cells after yellow fever vaccination. MiXCR was run by TCRdb on the 5' RACE reads, yielding one entry per CDR3 protein. The table lists about 150,000 distinct CDR3 sequences, 5% to 8% of them singletons. This specimen consisted of CD4+ T cells sorted from PBMCs, obtained 10 days after the yellow fever booster vaccination. The source is a man between 25 and 39 years old who received the YFV17D yellow fever vaccine.

This clonotype was recorded many times. This chain links TRBV18 with TRBJ2-3; TRBD2 aligns across 14 bases. There are 17 residues in the CDR3. V was clipped by 3 bases and J by 4 bases; unmatched bases: 6. CDR1 and CDR2 from the germline V gene are KGHSH and LQKENI. The CDR3 region is CASSPGTSGRRPDTQYF. The CDR3 DNA is TGTGCCAGCTCACCCGGGACTAGCGGGAGAAGGCCAGATACGCAGTATTTT.

This clonotype was picked up many times. V and J are TRBV5-1 and TRBJ2-1, with D perhaps TRBD2 (6 bases). With 1 base removed from V and 2 bases from J, the gap between germline ends came to 10 bases. The CDR3 length is 15 residues. CDR1 is SGHRS and CDR2 is YFSETQ in the germline V gene. CDR3 loop: CASSLREQAYNEQFF. In DNA form, the CDR3 reads TGCGCCAGCAGCTTGCGGGAGCAAGCCTACAATGAGCAGTTCTTC.

This clonotype came up many times. The chain recombines TRBV20-1 with TRBJ2-7; a weak D match, TRBD2 (5 bases). The CDR3 is made up of 15 amino acids. Germline V gives CDR1 DFQATT, CDR2 SNEGSKA (reference sequence). Trimming left V 6 bases short and J 3 bases short, with 21 bases between. In DNA, the CDR3 is TGCAGTGCCTCACGACCGGCCGAGGGTTTCTACGAGCAGTACTTC. It specifies CSASRPAEGFYEQYF.

This clonotype was detected many times. V is TRBV4-2 and J is TRBJ1-1, with a weak D call TRBD1 (6 bases). The CDR3 extends over 16 amino acids. V shed 0 bases and J shed 1 base, with 12 bases lying between them. Germline V gene data show CDR1 as LGHNA and CDR2 as YNFKEQ. In DNA form, the CDR3 reads TGTGCCAGCAGCCAAGATACCCAGGGGTGGAACACTGAAGCTTTCTTT. It encodes CASSQDTQGWNTEAFF.

The V and J genes are TRBV3-1 and TRBJ2-2; 9 positions agree with TRBD1. Germline-derived CDR1 and CDR2 are LGHDT and YNNKEL (reference sequence). V shed 3 bases, J shed 4 bases, and the junction held 3 bases outside the gene matches. This CDR3 contains 15 residues. CDR3 loop: CASSQGQGRTGELFF. The CDR3 coding sequence is TGTGCCAGCAGCCAGGGACAGGGCCGCACCGGGGAGCTGTTTTTT.

The V call is TRBV30, the J call TRBJ2-3; D not resolved. This CDR3 is built from 11 residues. The germline gives CDR1 GTSNPN, CDR2 SVGIG (reference sequence). V lost 5 bases, J lost 7 bases, and 10 bases lay in between. CDR3 coding DNA: TGTGCCTGGGTTTCGATGCATACGCAGTATTTT. Amino acids: CAWVSMHTQYF.

This clonotype was recorded many times. The chain uses TRBV7-8 and TRBJ2-7; D is uncertain. Per germline, CDR1 SGHVS and CDR2 FQNEAQ. This CDR3 is 15 amino acids long. With 6 bases removed from V and 1 base from J, the gap between germline ends came to 16 bases. The CDR3: CASRSPPGGSYEQYF. Here the CDR3 DNA reads TGTGCCAGCAGGAGCCCCCCTGGCGGATCCTACGAGCAGTACTTC.

This clonotype was counted many times. The gene calls are TRBV5-1 and TRBJ2-3; D call uncertain. Trimming shortened V by 4 bases and J by 0 bases, and 6 bases separated the two germline ends. The CDR3 is made up of 13 amino acids. The germline CDR1 and CDR2 sequences are SGHRS and YFSETQ. CDR3 in DNA: TGCGCCAGCAGCCCTTACAGCACAGATACGCAGTATTTT. Its translation is CASSPYSTDTQYF.

Ten or more counts support this clonotype. CDR3 sequence (DNA): TGTGCCAGCAGCGCCCCGGGACTAGCGAAATACGAGCAGTACTTC. Amino acid sequence: CASSAPGLAKYEQYF. The chain recombines TRBV7-2 with TRBJ2-7; 10 bases match TRBD2. The CDR3 runs to 15 residues. In germline, CDR1 is SGHTA, CDR2 FQGNSA. With V trimmed by 5 bases and J by 4 bases, 8 bases remained unmatched.

This clonotype was seen more than once but under ten times. The chain employs TRBV5-1 and TRBJ1-1, with a tentative D call TRBD1 (5 bases). The CDR3 has 16 residues. V was cut by 7 bases and J by 1 base, with 20 bases left in between. Looked up from germline, CDR1 is SGHRS and CDR2 is YFSETQ. The CDR3 loop reads CASGHSTDISNTEAFF. The CDR3 DNA reads TGCGCCAGCGGACATAGTACAGACATTTCGAACACTGAAGCTTTCTTT.

Points on this clonotype: The junction differs from germline at one of its ends, possibly a read error. CDR3 amino acids: CASSPSGINELFF. For the CDR3, the DNA is TGTGCCAGCAGCCCTAGCGGGATCAATGAGCTGTTCTTC. V is TRBV6-1 and J is TRBJ2-1; 9 bases agree with TRBD2. Germline CDR1 and CDR2: MNHNS and SASEGT. The CDR3 is 13 amino acids.

This clonotype has a count of ten or more. This rearrangement joins TRBV10-1 to TRBJ2-6; the match to TRBD1 covers 7 bases. Germline values: CDR1 WNHNN, CDR2 SYGVQD (reference sequence). The CDR3 contains 15 residues. J gave up 5 bases and V 7 bases, and 8 bases lay outside the gene matches. The CDR3 loop is CASTPTGNRANVLTF. CDR3 nucleotides: TGCGCCAGCACCCCGACAGGGAATAGGGCCAACGTCCTGACTTTC.

This clonotype came up many times. The V and J genes are TRBV4-2 and TRBJ2-7; D remains ambiguous. The germline CDR1 and CDR2 sequences are LGHNA and YNFKEQ. This CDR3 has 13 residues. V shed 0 bases and J shed 4 bases, with 7 bases lying between them. The DNA of the CDR3 is TGTGCCAGCAGCCAAGAAGGTATTTACGAGCAGTACTTC. Translating gives CASSQEGIYEQYF.

This clonotype was observed a handful of times. The chain is built from TRBV30 and TRBJ2-6; maybe TRBD1 (6 bases). Germline CDR1 reads GTSNPN; CDR2 reads SVGIG (reference sequence). The CDR3 extends over 13 amino acids. V was shortened by 1 base and J by 10 bases, with 11 bases between the two germline ends. The CDR3 DNA sequence: TGTGCCTGGAGTGGGACAGCCCTTAACGTCCTGACTTTC. It codes for CAWSGTALNVLTF.

J is TRBJ2-5 and V is TRBV7-9; D unclear. Germline values: CDR1 SEHNR, CDR2 FQNEAQ (reference sequence). The CDR3 has 15 residues. The germline V and J ends were trimmed by 5 bases and 6 bases, with 19 bases remaining between them. CDR3 in DNA: TGTGCCAGCAGCCCCGGCCTGCCAGGATGGCAGACCCAGTACTTC. This gives the protein CASSPGLPGWQTQYF.

This clonotype has a count of ten or more. CDR3: CASSLPAASTDTQYF. CDR3 nucleotides: TGTGCCAGCTCACTGCCAGCGGCTAGCACAGATACGCAGTATTTT. The chain recombines TRBV18 with TRBJ2-3, with D perhaps TRBD2 (5 bases). V shed 4 bases and J shed 0 bases, with 11 bases lying between them. Germline assignment: CDR1 KGHSH and CDR2 LQKENI. This CDR3 is 15 amino acids long.

This clonotype was detected many times. The J gene is TRBJ1-5, the V gene TRBV20-1; a weak D match, TRBD1 (6 bases). This CDR3 has 13 residues. Trimming pared 5 bases from V and 7 bases from J, leaving 15 bases between. CDR1 and CDR2 (germline): DFQATT, SNEGSKA (reference sequence). CDR3 sequence (DNA): TGCAGTGCTGGGGGCCCAGCGAACCAGCCCCAGCATTTT. Residues: CSAGGPANQPQHF.

The chain has TRBV12-3 or TRBV12-4 and TRBJ2-7; possible D gene TRBD2, 6 bases. The CDR3 is 13 amino acids. The V end lost 4 bases, the J end lost 4 bases, and 11 bases lay between the germline ends. For the CDR3, the DNA is TGTGCCAGCAGTTGGATGGGAGGATACGAGCAGTACTTC. Its translation is CASSWMGGYEQYF.

This clonotype has a count of ten or more. The chain carries TRBV15 and TRBJ2-5; the D gene could be TRBD1 or TRBD2 (5 bases each). Per germline, CDR1 LNHNV and CDR2 YYDKDF (reference sequence). The CDR3 is 17 residues long. Trimming took off 2 bases at V and 2 bases at J, with 18 bases between the two ends. CDR3 sequence: CATSRYRQPEGQETQYF. As DNA, the CDR3 is TGTGCCACCAGCAGATATCGACAACCCGAGGGGCAAGAGACCCAGTACTTC.

This clonotype was detected a few times. The chain links TRBV28 to TRBJ1-5; 7 bases match TRBD1. CDR1 is MDHEN, CDR2 SYDVKM, per germline. With 2 bases clipped from V and 5 bases from J, the junction kept 9 bases outside the gene matches. This CDR3 is 16 amino acids long. This CDR3 is CASSLIPGTADQPQHF. CDR3 DNA sequence: TGTGCCAGCAGTTTAATACCAGGGACAGCCGATCAGCCCCAGCATTTT. The whole variable domain, filled in from reference TRBV28 and TRBJ1-5, reads DVKVTQSSRYLVKRTGEKVFLECVQDMDHENMFWYRQDPGLGLRLIYFSYDVKMKEKGDIPEGYSVSREKKERFSLILESASTNQTSMYLCASSLIPGTADQPQHFGDGTRLSIL.

This clonotype was detected ten times or more. This chain links TRBV4-1 with TRBJ2-7, with TRBD2 identical over 8 bases. Germline assignment: CDR1 MGHRA and CDR2 YSYEKL. The CDR3 contains 13 residues. J gave up 6 bases and V 3 bases, and 4 bases lay outside the gene matches. The CDR3 bases are TGCGCCAGCAGCCATCAAGGACTAGCCGAGCAGTACTTC. Translating gives CASSHQGLAEQYF.